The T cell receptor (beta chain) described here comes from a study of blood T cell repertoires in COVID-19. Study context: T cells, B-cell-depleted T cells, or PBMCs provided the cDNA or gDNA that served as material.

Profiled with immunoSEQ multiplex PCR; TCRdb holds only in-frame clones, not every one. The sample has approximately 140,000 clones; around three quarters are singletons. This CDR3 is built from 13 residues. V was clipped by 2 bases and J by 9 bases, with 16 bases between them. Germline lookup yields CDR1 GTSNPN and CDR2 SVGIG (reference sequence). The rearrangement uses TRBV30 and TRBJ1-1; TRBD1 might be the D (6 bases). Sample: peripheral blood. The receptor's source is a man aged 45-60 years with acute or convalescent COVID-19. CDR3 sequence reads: CAWSFPSRGQAFF. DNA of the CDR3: TGTGCCTGGAGTTTTCCTTCGCGGGGGCAAGCTTTCTTT.